A selection of T cell receptor beta chains follows, all from one sample in a study of blood T cell repertoires in COVID-19. Sequencing was performed with immunoSEQ multiplex PCR; in TCRdb, only in-frame clones are kept and a portion is missing. This table has roughly 100,000 clones, roughly 87% appearing once. The sequenced material came from peripheral blood. These receptor sequences come from a human donor in a cohort sampled during active COVID-19. The CDR3 runs from the conserved cysteine through the conserved F or W. Each record gives: D gene, J gene, CDR3 length, clone size, V gene, CDR3 DNA, CDR3 protein. The D gene is left open where the match is weak. Rows give clone size only sometimes, using once, few, many, or a class for an expanded clone.

D: TRBD1; J: TRBJ1-4; length: 15; size: -; V: TRBV5-1; DNA: TGCGCCAGCAGCCCGGGACAGACAACTAATGAAAAACTGTTTTTT; CDR3: CASSPGQTTNEKLFF
D: -; J: TRBJ2-3; length: 16; size: -; V: TRBV19; DNA: TGTGCCAGTAGTAAACCCACCGGGATTCAGAGGGATACGCAGTATTTT; CDR3: CASSKPTGIQRDTQYF
D: -; J: TRBJ1-4; length: 10; size: -; V: TRBV20-1; DNA: TGCAGTGTAGTTAATGAAAAACTGTTTTTT; CDR3: CSVVNEKLFF
D: TRBD2; J: TRBJ2-1; length: 16; size: -; V: TRBV6-4; DNA: TGTGCCAGCAGTGACTCGGCGCGGGGGGGACTCAATGAGCAGTTCTTC; CDR3: CASSDSARGGLNEQFF
D: -; J: TRBJ1-2; length: 15; size: -; V: TRBV6-5; DNA: TGTGCCAGCAGTATGACCGGGATAGACAACTATGGCTACACCTTC; CDR3: CASSMTGIDNYGYTF
D: -; J: TRBJ2-4; length: 15; size: -; V: TRBV18; DNA: TGTGCCAGCTCACCACCGGGGCAGGGGTTAAACATTCAGTACTTC; CDR3: CASSPPGQGLNIQYF
D: -; J: TRBJ2-7; length: 14; size: -; V: TRBV5-6; DNA: TGTGCCAGCAGCTTCGGGGGATACTCCTACGAGCAGTACTTC; CDR3: CASSFGGYSYEQYF
D: -; J: TRBJ1-5; length: 15; size: -; V: TRBV6-2/TRBV6-3; DNA: TGTGCCAGCAGCCGGGTCCCGGGGAGCAATCAGCCCCAGCATTTT; CDR3: CASSRVPGSNQPQHF
D: TRBD1; J: TRBJ1-1; length: 15; size: -; V: TRBV13; DNA: TGTGCCAGCACCCGAGACGGGACAGGGGACACTGAAGCTTTCTTT; CDR3: CASTRDGTGDTEAFF
D: -; J: TRBJ2-3; length: 14; size: -; V: TRBV7-2; DNA: TGTGCCAGCAGCCCAATGAGTAGCACAGATACGCAGTATTTT; CDR3: CASSPMSSTDTQYF
D: TRBD1; J: TRBJ1-1; length: 13; size: -; V: TRBV24-1; DNA: TGTGCCACCAGCGGACAGGGAGGGACTGAAGCTTTCTTT; CDR3: CATSGQGGTEAFF
D: -; J: TRBJ1-1; length: 15; size: -; V: TRBV6-6; DNA: TGTGCCAGCACTCCCGGGATCTACAAGAACACTGAAGCTTTCTTT; CDR3: CASTPGIYKNTEAFF
D: -; J: TRBJ1-3; length: 12; size: -; V: TRBV6-1; DNA: TGTGCCAGCAGTGAACAGGGAAACACCATATATTTT; CDR3: CASSEQGNTIYF
D: -; J: TRBJ2-2; length: 13; size: -; V: TRBV11-3; DNA: TGTGCCAGCAGCTTTAGTCCCACCGGGGAGCTGTTTTTT; CDR3: CASSFSPTGELFF
D: -; J: TRBJ2-7; length: 13; size: -; V: TRBV11-2; DNA: TGTGCCAGCAGCTTAGGGGAGACCTACGAGCAGTACTTC; CDR3: CASSLGETYEQYF
D: -; J: TRBJ1-1; length: 15; size: -; V: TRBV5-4; DNA: TGTGCCAGCAGCTTGGCCGTAGGGGGGAACACTGAAGCTTTCTTT; CDR3: CASSLAVGGNTEAFF
D: -; J: TRBJ2-7; length: 11; size: -; V: TRBV12-3/TRBV12-4; DNA: TGTGCCAGCAGTCCCGCCTACGAGCAGTACTTC; CDR3: CASSPAYEQYF
D: -; J: TRBJ1-1; length: 17; size: -; V: TRBV7-9; DNA: TGTGCCAGCAGCTCGAGGAGGGGTGACAGTGGGAAGGCTGAAGCTTTCTTT; CDR3: CASSSRRGDSGKAEAFF
D: -; J: TRBJ2-3; length: 15; size: few; V: TRBV2; DNA: TGTGCCAGCAGTGAAGGGGGCAAGAAAACAGATACGCAGTATTTT; CDR3: CASSEGGKKTDTQYF
D: -; J: TRBJ1-5; length: 14; size: -; V: TRBV7-9; DNA: TGTGCCACCCAGGCGGGTTCGAGCAATCAGCCCCAGCATTTT; CDR3: CATQAGSSNQPQHF
D: TRBD2; J: TRBJ2-3; length: 14; size: -; V: TRBV15; DNA: TGTGCCACCAGCAGCGGGAGGGAGGCAGATACGCAGTATTTT; CDR3: CATSSGREADTQYF
D: TRBD2; J: TRBJ2-1; length: 12; size: -; V: TRBV3-1/TRBV3-2; DNA: TGTGCCAGCAGCCAAAGGACTAGCCGACAGTTCTTC; CDR3: CASSQRTSRQFF
D: TRBD1; J: TRBJ2-7; length: 13; size: few; V: TRBV4-1; DNA: TGCGCCAGCAGCCGGTGGACAGGGCAAGAGCAGTACTTC; CDR3: CASSRWTGQEQYF
D: -; J: TRBJ2-3; length: 11; size: -; V: TRBV10-3; DNA: TGTGCCACCCTAGGCACAGATACGCAGTATTTT; CDR3: CATLGTDTQYF
D: TRBD1; J: TRBJ2-7; length: 16; size: -; V: TRBV15; DNA: TGTGCCACCAGCAGCAACTTGGGACAGGGGTCAAACGAGCAGTACTTC; CDR3: CATSSNLGQGSNEQYF
D: -; J: TRBJ1-6; length: 17; size: -; V: TRBV30; DNA: TGTGCCTGGAGTGTCCCCCGAAACATGTGGAGTAATTCACCCCTCCACTTT; CDR3: CAWSVPRNMWSNSPLHF
D: -; J: TRBJ1-1; length: 17; size: -; V: TRBV11-2; DNA: TGTGCCAGCAGCCCTACCCAGGAGGGCGGTCTCGACACTGAAGCTTTCTTT; CDR3: CASSPTQEGGLDTEAFF
D: -; J: TRBJ1-1; length: 14; size: -; V: TRBV28; DNA: TGTGCCAGCAGTTTATCGGTAGGGGACACTGAAGCTTTCTTT; CDR3: CASSLSVGDTEAFF
D: TRBD1; J: TRBJ2-5; length: 15; size: -; V: TRBV18; DNA: TGTGCCAGCTCACCAGGGACAGGGGAATTAAAGACCCAGTACTTC; CDR3: CASSPGTGELKTQYF
D: TRBD1; J: TRBJ1-1; length: 15; size: -; V: TRBV19; DNA: TGTGCCAGTAGTAGCGGACAGGCGGGGAACACTGAAGCTTTCTTT; CDR3: CASSSGQAGNTEAFF
D: TRBD1; J: TRBJ1-1; length: 13; size: -; V: TRBV7-9; DNA: TGTGCCAGCAGTCCCGACAGGGCTGCTGAAGCTTTCTTT; CDR3: CASSPDRAAEAFF
D: TRBD2; J: TRBJ2-3; length: 16; size: -; V: TRBV24-1; DNA: TGTGCCACCAGTGATCTGAGCGGGGCTAGCACAGATACGCAGTATTTT; CDR3: CATSDLSGASTDTQYF
D: -; J: TRBJ2-7; length: 13; size: -; V: TRBV2; DNA: TGTGCCAGCGCTGACGTGCGGTCCGGGGAGCAGTACTTC; CDR3: CASADVRSGEQYF
D: -; J: TRBJ2-6; length: 17; size: -; V: TRBV5-1; DNA: TGCGCCAGCAGCTTAGGCAGGGGTGCTACTGGGGCCAACGTCCTGACTTTC; CDR3: CASSLGRGATGANVLTF
D: -; J: TRBJ1-1; length: 17; size: -; V: TRBV7-9; DNA: TGTGCCAGCAGCCCCAGACACCCCACCAACATGAACACTGAAGCTTTCTTT; CDR3: CASSPRHPTNMNTEAFF
D: TRBD1; J: TRBJ2-3; length: 19; size: -; V: TRBV10-3; DNA: TGTGCCATCAGTGAGTCGGGGACAGGCCCGATTTCTAGCACAGATACGCAGTATTTT; CDR3: CAISESGTGPISSTDTQYF
D: -; J: TRBJ1-5; length: 14; size: few; V: TRBV5-1; DNA: TGCGCCAGCAGCTTGGACATGTTTGATCAGCCCCAGCATTTT; CDR3: CASSLDMFDQPQHF
D: -; J: TRBJ1-5; length: 14; size: once; V: TRBV6-6; DNA: TGTGCCAGCAGTTACTACACGTCAGATCAGCCCCAGCATTTT; CDR3: CASSYYTSDQPQHF
D: TRBD1; J: TRBJ1-1; length: 17; size: -; V: TRBV4-1; DNA: TGCGCCAGCAGCCCCACCGGTAGGACAGGGGGCCCCACTGAAGCTTTCTTT; CDR3: CASSPTGRTGGPTEAFF
D: -; J: TRBJ1-1; length: 14; size: -; V: TRBV5-1; DNA: TGCGCCAGCAGCTTGGCCGGGGAGATCCCTGAAGCTTTCTTT; CDR3: CASSLAGEIPEAFF
D: TRBD2; J: TRBJ2-5; length: 15; size: -; V: TRBV6-5; DNA: TGTGCCAGCAGCCTACTAGCGGGAGGGCCGGAGACCCAGTACTTC; CDR3: CASSLLAGGPETQYF
D: TRBD1; J: TRBJ1-1; length: 13; size: once; V: TRBV9; DNA: TGTGCCAGCAGCGTGGAACAGGGGACTGAAGCTTTCTTT; CDR3: CASSVEQGTEAFF
D: -; J: TRBJ1-2; length: 14; size: -; V: TRBV7-9; DNA: TGTGCCAGCAGCTTAGGGGGGACACACTATGGCTACACCTTC; CDR3: CASSLGGTHYGYTF
D: TRBD1; J: TRBJ2-2; length: 17; size: -; V: TRBV24-1; DNA: TGTGCCACCAGTGATACACCGGGACAGGGAAGAACCGGGGAGCTGTTTTTT; CDR3: CATSDTPGQGRTGELFF
D: TRBD1; J: TRBJ2-5; length: 16; size: once; V: TRBV27; DNA: TGTGCCAGCAGTTTACTGGTAGGACAGGGTGTTGGGACCCAGTACTTC; CDR3: CASSLLVGQGVGTQYF
D: -; J: TRBJ1-5; length: 15; size: -; V: TRBV2; DNA: TGTGCCAGCAGTGAAGAGAAGGGGAGCAATCAGCCCCAGCATTTT; CDR3: CASSEEKGSNQPQHF
D: TRBD1; J: TRBJ2-7; length: 13; size: -; V: TRBV27; DNA: TGTGCCAGCAGAGGACAGGGACAGTACGAGCAGTACTTC; CDR3: CASRGQGQYEQYF
D: -; J: TRBJ1-4; length: 15; size: -; V: TRBV7-9; DNA: TGTGCCAGCAGCTTAGAACAGGGCTATAATGAAAAACTGTTTTTT; CDR3: CASSLEQGYNEKLFF
D: -; J: TRBJ1-2; length: 13; size: -; V: TRBV6-5; DNA: TGTGCCACCCAAAGGAGAATCGGCTATGGCTACACCTTC; CDR3: CATQRRIGYGYTF
D: -; J: TRBJ2-3; length: 13; size: -; V: TRBV2; DNA: TGTGCCAGCAGTGAAGAGGGGCGGCTATCGGGGTATTTT; CDR3: CASSEEGRLSGYF
D: -; J: TRBJ1-1; length: 13; size: -; V: TRBV9; DNA: TGTGCCAGCAGCGTGGGAGTTGACACTGAAGCTTTCTTT; CDR3: CASSVGVDTEAFF
D: TRBD2; J: TRBJ2-1; length: 11; size: -; V: TRBV19; DNA: TGTGCCACCCGGGCCGGACTAGAGCGGTTCTTC; CDR3: CATRAGLERFF
D: TRBD2; J: TRBJ2-7; length: 15; size: -; V: TRBV2; DNA: TGTGCCAGCAGCAAACGTTTAGCGGGGGAGTACGAGCAGTACTTC; CDR3: CASSKRLAGEYEQYF
D: TRBD1; J: TRBJ1-1; length: 12; size: -; V: TRBV28; DNA: TGTGCCAGCAGGTCGACAGGGTTTGAAGCTTTCTTT; CDR3: CASRSTGFEAFF